Below are 22 T cell receptor beta chains sequenced from a single sample in a study of blood T cell repertoires in COVID-19. Some clones are missing from TCRdb's copy, which holds only in-frame ones; the method was immunoSEQ multiplex PCR. The sample has around 180,000 clones, around 90% seen once. The source material was peripheral blood. Every receptor here comes from a man in his 60s with acute or convalescent COVID-19.

This clone was counted a few times. The rearrangement uses TRBV5-4 and TRBJ1-2; D not resolved. From germline, CDR1 is SGHNT and CDR2 YYREEE (reference sequence). Trimming pared 4 bases from V and 4 bases from J, leaving 17 bases between. This CDR3 is built from 15 residues. Here the CDR3 reads CASSHGSRGPYGYTF. The CDR3 DNA is TGTGCCAGCAGCCACGGGTCCCGCGGTCCCTATGGCTACACCTTC.

The V and J genes are TRBV3-1 (or the pseudogene TRBV3-2) and TRBJ1-5; D remains ambiguous. This CDR3 contains 12 residues. Germline values: CDR1 LGHDT, CDR2 YNNKEL (reference sequence). Trimming left V 2 bases short and J 4 bases short, with 3 bases between. CDR3 nucleotides: TGTGCCAGCAGCCAACTAAATCAGCCCCAGCATTTT. Protein: CASSQLNQPQHF.

This chain uses TRBV29-1 with TRBJ2-2; TRBD2 aligns across 8 bases. The germline V gene encodes CDR1 SQVTM and CDR2 ANQGSEA. Trimming took 5 bases from V and 1 from J; bases not matched to a gene: 3. CDR3 size: 14 residues. The CDR3 DNA sequence: TGCAGCGTTAAACGGGAGGGGAACACCGGGGAGCTGTTTTTT. This sequence encodes CSVKREGNTGELFF.

The chain is built from TRBV4-1 and TRBJ2-3, with TRBD1 matching over 11 bases. The junction had 6 bases not matched to a gene; V was cut back by 4 bases and J by 3 bases. CDR1 MGHRA and CDR2 YSYEKL come from the germline V gene. The CDR3 is made up of 16 amino acids. CDR3 region: CASSPPGQGGTDTQYF. The CDR3 coding sequence is TGCGCCAGCAGCCCCCCGGGACAGGGGGGGACAGATACGCAGTATTTT.

V is TRBV10-2 and J is TRBJ2-7, with D possibly matching TRBD2 (7 bases). Looked up from germline, CDR1 is WSHSY and CDR2 is SAAADI. This CDR3 is 11 amino acids long. Trimming stripped 8 bases from V and 6 bases from J, with 11 bases between. The CDR3 DNA reads as TGCGCCAGCGGGGAGGGGGTCGAGCAGTACTTC. Amino acid sequence: CASGEGVEQYF.

The genes are TRBV5-6 and TRBJ1-2, with 11 bases aligning to TRBD1. CDR1 SGHDT and CDR2 YYEEEE come from the germline V gene. CDR3 length: 17 amino acids. Germline trimming cut 4 bases from V and 0 bases from J; bases unmatched to any gene: 8. The CDR3 coding sequence is TGTGCCAGCAGCGGGTGGGACAGGGGGGAAGCTAACTATGGCTACACCTTC. Protein: CASSGWDRGEANYGYTF.

The gene calls are TRBV10-3 and TRBJ2-2; D may be TRBD1 (8 bases). CDR3 size: 20 residues. CDR1 ENHRY and CDR2 SYGVKD come from the germline V gene. V lost 5 bases and J 5 bases, leaving 30 bases between the germline ends. CDR3 loop: CAISPTTGESTGGRTGELFF. CDR3 DNA: TGTGCCATCAGTCCTACGACAGGGGAATCGACGGGAGGACGAACCGGGGAGCTGTTTTTT.

The chain carries TRBV12-3 or TRBV12-4 and TRBJ2-5; the match to TRBD2 covers 7 bases. With V trimmed by 9 bases and J by 3 bases, 4 bases remained unmatched. The CDR3 covers 12 residues. The CDR3 spells CASCRGEETQYF. The CDR3 DNA follows: TGTGCCAGTTGTCGGGGGGAAGAGACCCAGTACTTC.

The rearrangement links TRBV30 to TRBJ2-4; TRBD1 might be the D (6 bases). Trimming cost V 0 bases and J 10 bases, with 13 bases left between them. This CDR3 is 13 amino acids long. Germline V lookup: CDR1 GTSNPN, CDR2 SVGIG (reference sequence). CDR3 residues: CAWSVGAALIQYF. The CDR3 nucleotides are TGTGCCTGGAGTGTGGGGGCCGCGCTTATTCAGTACTTC.

The gene calls are TRBV7-9 and TRBJ2-1; TRBD2 is a possible D gene (5 bases). Looked up from germline, CDR1 is SEHNR and CDR2 is FQNEAQ (reference sequence). The CDR3 is 15 residues long. Deletions cut 6 bases from V and 2 bases from J, with 14 bases between. CDR3 sequence (DNA): TGTGCCAGCAGGGCGTATCACGGGGCCTACAATGAGCAGTTCTTC. It yields the protein CASRAYHGAYNEQFF.

The chain combines TRBV6-5 with TRBJ2-1; 7 nucleotides align to TRBD2. V lost 2 bases and J lost 3; bases outside the gene matches: 7. Germline CDR1 MNHEY, CDR2 SVGAGI. The CDR3 loop spans 16 amino acids. The CDR3 spells CASSYGGDYLYNEQFF. CDR3 coding DNA: TGTGCCAGCAGTTACGGGGGGGACTACCTCTACAATGAGCAGTTCTTC.

The chain has TRBV5-1 and TRBJ2-1, with 9 bases matching TRBD1. This CDR3 is 15 amino acids long. Germline V gives CDR1 SGHRS, CDR2 YFSETQ. Trimming removed 0 bases from V and 9 bases from J; junction bases left unmatched: 7. The CDR3 coding sequence is TGCGCCAGCAGCTTGGTAGGACAGGGGTATGGTGAGCAGTTCTTC. It codes for CASSLVGQGYGEQFF.

This clone was seen only once. The chain joins TRBV3-1 (or the pseudogene TRBV3-2) to TRBJ1-1; 7 bases fit TRBD1. V lost 6 bases to trimming and J lost 7 bases; unmatched junction nucleotides: 11. This CDR3 comprises 14 residues. From germline, CDR1 is LGHDT and CDR2 YNNKEL (reference sequence). The CDR3 protein is CASRLTGLKGEAFF. In DNA form, the CDR3 reads TGTGCCAGCAGACTGACAGGGCTTAAGGGTGAAGCTTTCTTT.

This clone was observed a single time. The chain is built from TRBV18 and TRBJ2-5; 12 nucleotides agree with TRBD1. Germline V gene data show CDR1 as KGHSH and CDR2 as LQKENI. V lost 0 bases to trimming and J lost 5 bases; unmatched junction nucleotides: 4. CDR3 length: 16 amino acids. CDR3 region: CASSPPGQGARETQYF. CDR3 DNA sequence: TGTGCCAGCTCACCACCGGGACAGGGGGCGAGGGAGACCCAGTACTTC. Variable domain in full (rest from reference TRBV18 and TRBJ2-5): NAGVMQNPRHLVRRRGQEARLRCSPMKGHSHVYWYRQLPEEGLKFMVYLQKENIIDESGMPKERFSAEFPKEGPSILRIQQVVRGDSAAYFCASSPPGQGARETQYFGPGTRLLVL.

The CDR3 coding sequence is TGTGCCAGCAGCCCACCAAGGAGGGTGGACGAGCAGTACTTC. Translating gives CASSPPRRVDEQYF. The V call is TRBV6-2 or TRBV6-3, the J call TRBJ2-7, with a weak D call TRBD2 (6 bases). This CDR3 has 14 residues. Germline loops: CDR1 MNHEY, CDR2 SVGEGT. V was cut by 6 bases and J by 5 bases, with 17 bases left in between.

The chain recombines TRBV27 with TRBJ2-2; TRBD1 is a possible D gene (6 bases). V shed 3 bases and J shed 0 bases, with 8 bases lying between them. CDR3 length: 15 amino acids. Germline V gives CDR1 MNHEY, CDR2 SMNVEV (reference sequence). As DNA, the CDR3 is TGTGCCAGCAGTTTTGCAGGGGCGAACACCGGGGAGCTGTTTTTT. This codes for CASSFAGANTGELFF.

V and J are TRBV19 and TRBJ1-1, with a tentative D call TRBD1 (5 bases). The CDR3 consists of 14 residues. The V gene lost 3 bases and the J gene lost 1 base, with 9 bases spanning the gap. The germline CDR1 and CDR2 sequences are LNHDA and SQIVND (reference sequence). CDR3 amino acids: CASSMLGGNTEAFF. CDR3 DNA: TGTGCCAGTAGTATGCTCGGGGGGAACACTGAAGCTTTCTTT.

This chain joins TRBV19 and TRBJ1-6, with D perhaps TRBD1 (5 bases). The CDR3 has 14 residues. Trimming shortened V by 4 bases and J by 6 bases, and 10 bases separated the two germline ends. CDR1 LNHDA and CDR2 SQIVND come from the germline V gene (reference sequence). CDR3 DNA sequence: TGTGCCAGTAGTAACGACAGACTTAATTCACCCCTCCACTTT. Its translation: CASSNDRLNSPLHF.

The chain employs TRBV9 and TRBJ2-1, with TRBD2 matching 12 bases. J was trimmed by 4 bases and V by 4 bases; bases with no gene match: 15. The germline V gene has CDR1 SGDLS and CDR2 YYNGEE. The CDR3 is 19 residues long. CDR3 residues: CASSLKPLAGGPGYNEQFF. As DNA, the CDR3 is TGTGCCAGCAGCCTTAAGCCCCTAGCGGGAGGGCCGGGGTACAATGAGCAGTTCTTC. Full variable domain (rest looked up from reference TRBV9 and TRBJ2-1): DSGVTQTPKHLITATGQRVTLRCSPRSGDLSVYWYQQSLDQGLQFLIQYYNGEERAKGNILERFSAQQFPDLHSELNLSSLELGDSALYFCASSLKPLAGGPGYNEQFFGPGTRLTVL.

V gene TRBV3-1 (or the pseudogene TRBV3-2) combines with J gene TRBJ1-6; TRBD1 matches at 7 bases. Trimming took 2 bases from V and 10 from J; bases not matched to a gene: 5. This CDR3 is built from 14 residues. CDR1 is LGHDT and CDR2 is YNNKEL in the germline V gene (reference sequence). This CDR3 is CASSQKGARSPLHF. CDR3 bases: TGTGCCAGCAGCCAAAAGGGGGCCAGGTCACCCCTCCACTTT.

The V call is TRBV4-1, the J call TRBJ2-7; TRBD1 might be the D (6 bases). Looked up from germline, CDR1 is MGHRA and CDR2 is YSYEKL. The CDR3 runs 15 residues. The V end was cut by 1 base, the J end by 2 bases, with 12 bases between. The CDR3 reads CASSQVAGETYEQYV. CDR3 bases: TGCGCCAGCAGCCAAGTGGCAGGGGAGACCTACGAGCAGTACGTC.

The J gene is TRBJ1-1, the V gene TRBV7-6, with D possibly TRBD1 on 5 matching bases. The CDR3 covers 11 residues. Per the germline V gene, CDR1 is SGHVS and CDR2 is FNYEAQ. Trimming stripped 5 bases from V and 7 bases from J, with 8 bases between. In DNA, the CDR3 is TGTGCCAGCAGCCCACAGGTTGAAGCTTTCTTT. This codes for CASSPQVEAFF.